This T cell receptor beta chain appears in the sequencing data of a study of shared clonotypes between healthy human individuals. Across the whole study: CD4 naive cells filled three plates per donor, CD4 memory three, CD8 naive two and CD8 memory one. Notes on the study in general: A reduction in generation probabilities was seen for non-shared clonotypes relative to those shared by all four donors. Sequencing depth was expected to influence donor clonotype sharing.

For this clone: Its antigen is unidentified.

Germline V gene sequence: CDR1 ENHRY, CDR2 SYGVKD. The CDR3 has 14 amino acids. V was shortened by 5 bases and J by 4 bases, with 14 bases between the two germline ends. The protocol was immunoSEQ multiplex PCR, while the TCRdb copy is restricted to in-frame clones and leaves out a portion. The sample carries about 2.4 million clones, more than 90% recorded once. The clonotype was recovered from a young man in good health. The chain carries TRBV10-3 and TRBJ1-1; D is possibly TRBD1 (5 bases). The sequenced sample was naive CD4+ T cells sorted from blood. Subset indicated: CD45RA+ positively selected. The CDR3 sequence: CAISSGTQFTEAFF. The CDR3 DNA follows: TGTGCCATCAGTTCAGGGACTCAATTCACTGAAGCTTTCTTT.